One and the same sample provided the 32 T cell receptor beta chains below, sequenced in a study of cytomegalovirus exposure and HLA in healthy donors. Some clones are missing from TCRdb's copy, which holds only in-frame ones; the method was immunoSEQ multiplex PCR. This table holds approximately 70,000 clones, approximately 94% found once. The sample was PBMCs. These receptors were collected from a woman aged 18-30 years in good health and CMV-seronegative.

The CDR3 DNA reads as TGCAGCGCCCGGTCCGGGATTAGCACAGATACGCAGTATTTT. This gives the protein CSARSGISTDTQYF. J is TRBJ2-3 and V is TRBV29-1, with a possible D match to TRBD2 (5 bases). Trimming left V 7 bases short and J 0 bases short, with 14 bases between. The CDR3 length is 14 residues. Germline V CDR1 and CDR2: SQVTM, ANQGSEA.

This chain links TRBV6-1 with TRBJ2-2, with D tentatively TRBD2 (5 bases). The CDR3 extends over 13 amino acids. Trimming stripped 10 bases from V and 6 bases from J, with 15 bases between. Germline V gene sequence: CDR1 MNHNS, CDR2 SASEGT. Here the CDR3 reads CATNGLASGELFF. The DNA of the CDR3 is TGTGCCACCAATGGGCTAGCTTCCGGGGAGCTGTTTTTT.

The chain couples TRBV6-9 to TRBJ1-4; D gene unclear. The V end lost 4 bases, the J end lost 0 bases, and 15 bases lay between the germline ends. The CDR3 consists of 17 residues. Germline loops: CDR1 MNHGY, CDR2 SVAAGI. CDR3 nucleotide sequence: TGTGCCAGCAGTTTCTCTAAGTCCGTTGCAACTAATGAAAAACTGTTTTTT. Protein: CASSFSKSVATNEKLFF.

V is TRBV28 and J is TRBJ1-5; 8 nucleotides match TRBD1. The CDR3 totals 14 residues. V gave up 5 bases and J gave up 7 bases; unmatched junction bases: 7. Germline lookup yields CDR1 MDHEN and CDR2 SYDVKM. The CDR3 DNA reads as TGTGCCAGCAGTGAGGCGACAGGGGCGCAGCCCCAGCATTTT. Translated, it gives CASSEATGAQPQHF.

The V and J genes are TRBV28 and TRBJ2-7, with 8 bases aligning to TRBD1. CDR1 is MDHEN and CDR2 is SYDVKM in the germline V gene. V was clipped by 7 bases and J by 6 bases; unmatched bases: 11. CDR3 length equals 14 residues. The CDR3: CASTYGGQVPEQYF. The CDR3 nucleotides are TGTGCCAGCACCTACGGGGGACAGGTACCCGAGCAGTACTTC.

This chain connects TRBV4-2 to TRBJ2-3, with 13 nucleotides matching TRBD2. Germline values: CDR1 LGHNA, CDR2 YNFKEQ. The CDR3 is made up of 17 amino acids. Trimming removed 4 bases from V and 3 bases from J; junction bases left unmatched: 7. The CDR3 DNA reads TGTGCCAGCAGCCTCACCGGGACTAGCGGGACTACAGATACGCAGTATTTT. The encoded protein is CASSLTGTSGTTDTQYF.

This clone was detected a few times. The V gene is TRBV4-1, the J gene TRBJ1-2; D ambiguous. This CDR3 is 13 amino acids long. CDR1 is MGHRA and CDR2 is YSYEKL in the germline V gene. The V and J ends lost 0 bases and 7 bases respectively, with 9 bases between them. As DNA, the CDR3 is TGCGCCAGCAGCCAAGACCGAGTGCGTGGCTACACCTTC. Protein product: CASSQDRVRGYTF.

This clone was counted once. The chain has TRBV7-3 and TRBJ2-3, with 7 positions matching TRBD2. The CDR3 length is 14 residues. The V gene end was trimmed by 3 bases and the J gene end by 1 base; junction bases not matched to a gene: 1. Germline loops: CDR1 SGHTA, CDR2 FQGTGA. Here the CDR3 DNA reads TGTGCCAGCAGCTTGGCGGGGGGCACAGATACGCAGTATTTT. Translating gives CASSLAGGTDTQYF. Combining the CDR3 with reference TRBV7-3 and TRBJ2-3 gives the whole variable domain GAGVSQTPSNKVTEKGKYVELRCDPISGHTALYWYRQSLGQGPEFLIYFQGTGAADDSGLPNDRFFAVRPEGSVSTLKIQRTERGDSAVYLCASSLAGGTDTQYFGPGTRLTVL.

This chain connects TRBV6-5 to TRBJ1-1; weak D call: TRBD1 (6 bases). The V end was cut by 7 bases, the J end by 6 bases, with 18 bases between. CDR3 size: 14 residues. Germline V gene lookup returns CDR1 MNHEY and CDR2 SVGAGI. Here the CDR3 DNA reads TGTGCCAGCAAGCGTGGGGGGGGGCACGCTGAAGCTTTCTTT. Its translation is CASKRGGGHAEAFF.

This chain links TRBV4-3 with TRBJ1-6, with a tentative D call TRBD1 (6 bases). In germline, CDR1 is LGHNA, CDR2 YSLEER. V dropped 1 base and J dropped 8 bases, with 15 bases sitting between them. The CDR3 is made up of 16 amino acids. DNA of the CDR3: TGCGCCAGCAGCCAAGGTCACAGGGAAAGGTATTCACCCCTCCACTTT. Encoded protein: CASSQGHRERYSPLHF.

The V and J genes are TRBV21-1 and TRBJ1-1; the table's TRBD1 call for D was not verified on the DNA. TRBV21-1 is noted as a pseudogene. The length of the CDR3 is 16 residues. The CDR3 here is CASSKGPDRGDTEAFF. CDR3 nucleotides: TGTGCCAGCAGCAAAGGCCCGGACAGGGGGGACACTGAAGCTTTCTTT.

In regard to this clone: An end of the junction does not agree with germline; a read error may underlie this. The rearrangement joins TRBV25-1 to TRBJ2-3; D possibly corresponds to TRBD2 (6 bases). CDR1 and CDR2 from the germline V gene are MGHDK and SYGVNS. The CDR3 has 13 residues. The CDR3 here is CGTSQPSTDTQYF. DNA of the CDR3: TGCGGGACTTCTCAACCAAGCACAGATACGCAGTATTTT.

The chain is built from TRBV5-6 and TRBJ2-2; tentatively, D is TRBD2 (5 bases). With 4 bases removed from V and 5 bases from J, the gap between germline ends came to 6 bases. The CDR3 runs to 12 residues. The germline gives CDR1 SGHDT, CDR2 YYEEEE. CDR3 sequence reads: CASSRGTGELFF. CDR3 nucleotide sequence: TGTGCCAGCAGCCGAGGGACCGGGGAGCTGTTTTTT.

The chain recombines TRBV30 with TRBJ2-4; D may be TRBD1 (6 bases). There are 13 residues in the CDR3. V was pared by 4 bases and J by 3 bases, with 10 bases between. Germline CDR1 reads GTSNPN; CDR2 reads SVGIG (reference sequence). Written as DNA, the CDR3 is TGTGCCTGGACGGAAGGGGGCAAAAACATTCAGTACTTC. It specifies CAWTEGGKNIQYF.

The chain carries TRBV28 and TRBJ1-5; 7 bases agree with TRBD1. Germline CDR1 is MDHEN and CDR2 is SYDVKM. Trimming took 5 bases from V and 2 from J; bases not matched to a gene: 6. The CDR3 length is 15 residues. Here the CDR3 reads CASSPIGQGNQPQHF. The CDR3 DNA reads TGTGCCAGCAGTCCGATTGGACAGGGCAATCAGCCCCAGCATTTT.

CDR3 amino acids: CAISDGAGNQETQYF. CDR3 DNA: TGTGCCATCAGTGATGGAGCGGGGAACCAAGAGACCCAGTACTTC. V usage is TRBV10-3 and J usage is TRBJ2-5, with 7 bases that match TRBD2. The germline CDR1 and CDR2 sequences are ENHRY and SYGVKD. CDR3 size: 15 residues. Losses at the gene ends were 3 bases for V and 0 bases for J; bases not matched to a gene: 4.

V is TRBV30 and J is TRBJ1-2, with TRBD1 matching over 9 bases. This CDR3 has 13 amino acids. Germline V gene sequence: CDR1 GTSNPN, CDR2 SVGIG (reference sequence). Trimming removed 2 bases from V and 8 bases from J; junction bases left unmatched: 6. The CDR3 DNA reads TGTGCCTGGAGTCGGACAGGGGTCGGGGGCTACACCTTC. Encoded protein: CAWSRTGVGGYTF. The full variable domain, with the rest looked up from reference TRBV30 and TRBJ1-2, is SQTIHQWPATLVQPVGSPLSLECTVEGTSNPNLYWYRQAAGRGLQLLFYSVGIGQISSEVPQNLSASRPQDRQFILSSKKLLLSDSGFYLCAWSRTGVGGYTFGSGTRLTVV.

The genes are TRBV13 and TRBJ1-4; weak D call: TRBD1 (6 bases). The CDR3 is 13 amino acids. V was shortened by 2 bases and J by 8 bases, with 9 bases between the two germline ends. Germline V gene data show CDR1 as PRHDT and CDR2 as FYEKMQ (reference sequence). CDR3 in amino acids: CASSLRGGEKLFF. The CDR3 DNA is TGTGCCAGCAGCTTACGGGGGGGCGAAAAACTGTTTTTT.

The rearrangement links TRBV19 to TRBJ2-7; 7 nucleotides align to TRBD1. Trimming at V came to 6 bases and at J to 0 bases, leaving 5 bases not matched to a gene. The germline gives CDR1 LNHDA, CDR2 SQIVND (reference sequence). The CDR3 extends over 14 amino acids. CDR3 DNA: TGTGCCAGTAGCGACTGGGACAGCTCCTACGAGCAGTACTTC. It translates to CASSDWDSSYEQYF.

This chain links TRBV27 with TRBJ1-6; 7 nucleotides match TRBD1. With V trimmed by 6 bases and J by 10 bases, 12 bases remained unmatched. This CDR3 has 15 residues. Looked up from germline, CDR1 is MNHEY and CDR2 is SMNVEV (reference sequence). The chain's CDR3 is CASSSGGPRNSPLHF. In nucleotides, the CDR3 is TGTGCCAGCAGCTCAGGGGGACCTCGAAACTCACCCCTCCACTTT.

The chain employs TRBV4-1 and TRBJ2-1; 8 nucleotides line up with TRBD2. The CDR3 is 16 residues long. The trim removed 4 bases at V and 1 base at J, leaving 6 bases unmatched. CDR1 and CDR2 from the germline V gene are MGHRA and YSYEKL. The CDR3 here is CASSPPAGVSYNEQFF. In DNA, the CDR3 is TGCGCCAGCAGCCCGCCAGCGGGAGTGTCCTACAATGAGCAGTTCTTC.

The CDR3 DNA follows: TGTGCCTGGAGAGAACAGGGGGCAGGTACGCAGTATTTT. Translation gives CAWREQGAGTQYF. The genes are TRBV30 and TRBJ2-3; 9 bases match TRBD1. This CDR3 region has 13 residues. V dropped 3 bases and J dropped 8; count of bases not matched to a gene: 6. Germline CDR1 reads GTSNPN; CDR2 reads SVGIG (reference sequence).

This chain joins TRBV11-2 and TRBJ2-7; perhaps TRBD2 as D (6 bases). Trimming pared 5 bases from V and 3 bases from J, leaving 8 bases between. The CDR3 is made up of 12 amino acids. Germline loops: CDR1 SGHAT, CDR2 FQNNGV. The CDR3 nucleotides are TGTGCCAGCAGCCAGGACTACTACGAGCAGTACTTC. Its protein is CASSQDYYEQYF. Combining the CDR3 with reference TRBV11-2 and TRBJ2-7 gives the whole variable domain EAGVAQSPRYKIIEKRQSVAFWCNPISGHATLYWYQQILGQGPKLLIQFQNNGVVDDSQLPKDRFSAERLKGVDSTLKIQPAKLEDSAVYLCASSQDYYEQYFGPGTRLTVT.

This chain links TRBV18 with TRBJ1-5, with 7 bases matching TRBD1. V shed 1 base, J shed 5 bases, and the junction held 5 bases outside the gene matches. The CDR3 extends over 15 amino acids. Per the germline V gene, CDR1 is KGHSH and CDR2 is LQKENI. As DNA, the CDR3 is TGTGCCAGCTCACCACAGGGGGCCAGGGATCAGCCCCAGCATTTT. Amino acids: CASSPQGARDQPQHF.

This sequence joins TRBV7-9 and TRBJ2-7; 10 bases line up with TRBD1. This CDR3 has 14 residues. Germline trimming cut 4 bases from V and 6 bases from J; bases unmatched to any gene: 6. In germline, CDR1 is SEHNR, CDR2 FQNEAQ (reference sequence). CDR3 nucleotide sequence: TGTGCCAGCAGCTCTGGGACAGGGGCACCCGAGCAGTACTTC. Translating it yields CASSSGTGAPEQYF.

The chain joins TRBV6-1 to TRBJ2-7; 7 bases agree with TRBD2. The germline V gene has CDR1 MNHNS and CDR2 SASEGT. With V trimmed by 0 bases and J by 6 bases, 2 bases remained unmatched. This CDR3 has 13 amino acids. The CDR3 bases are TGTGCCAGCAGTGAAGCGGGGGGGTTCGAGCAGTACTTC. Translation gives CASSEAGGFEQYF.

This chain connects TRBV27 to TRBJ2-2, with D perhaps TRBD1 (5 bases). Trimming stripped 2 bases from V and 4 bases from J, with 8 bases between. The germline V gene encodes CDR1 MNHEY and CDR2 SMNVEV (reference sequence). The CDR3 consists of 14 residues. The CDR3 protein is CASSLPDTTGELFF. The DNA for the CDR3 is TGTGCCAGCAGTTTACCGGACACCACCGGGGAGCTGTTTTTT.

The chain uses TRBV10-2 and TRBJ2-2, with TRBD2 identical over 9 bases. V gave up 9 bases and J gave up 1 base; unmatched junction bases: 6. In germline, CDR1 is WSHSY, CDR2 SAAADI. This CDR3 has 15 amino acids. The CDR3 DNA reads as TGCGCCAGTCTCCTTAGCGGGAGGAACACCGGGGAGCTGTTTTTT. This translates into CASLLSGRNTGELFF.

Notes on this clone: The same CDR3 is also encoded by other DNA sequences in this sample. This chain uses TRBV6-5 with TRBJ1-2; 7 positions match TRBD1. The ends lost 1 base at V and 4 bases at J; junction bases unmatched: 3. The CDR3 runs 14 residues. CDR1 and CDR2 from the germline V gene are MNHEY and SVGAGI. CDR3 residues: CASSYLGQSYGYTF. In nucleotides, the CDR3 is TGTGCCAGCAGTTACTTGGGACAGAGCTATGGCTACACCTTC.

The gene calls are TRBV7-2 and TRBJ2-1; D is undetermined. The germline V gene encodes CDR1 SGHTA and CDR2 FQGNSA. This CDR3 contains 15 residues. Trimming removed 5 bases from V and 5 bases from J, with 16 bases in between. This CDR3 reads CASSRRSFSNNEQFF. The CDR3 DNA follows: TGTGCCAGCAGCCGTAGATCCTTTTCCAACAATGAGCAGTTCTTC.

V gene TRBV7-3 combines with J gene TRBJ1-6; D may be TRBD1 (5 bases). The CDR3 is made up of 14 amino acids. The germline gives CDR1 SGHTA, CDR2 FQGTGA. V dropped 3 bases and J dropped 7 bases, with 10 bases sitting between them. The CDR3 DNA reads as TGTGCCAGCAGCTTGGGAGGGGTGAATTCACCCCTCCACTTT. Protein sequence: CASSLGGVNSPLHF.

This clone was counted once. In DNA, the CDR3 is TGTGCCAGCAGGGTCACAGGGGGCGGAGAGACCCAGTACTTC. Protein sequence: CASRVTGGGETQYF. This sequence joins TRBV7-2 and TRBJ2-5, with TRBD1 identical over 9 bases. This CDR3 is built from 14 residues. V lost 6 bases, J lost 4 bases, and 6 bases stayed unmatched. Germline loops: CDR1 SGHTA, CDR2 FQGNSA. Drawing the rest from reference TRBV7-2 and TRBJ2-5, the complete variable domain is GAGVSQSPSNKVTEKGKDVELRCDPISGHTALYWYRQSLGQGLEFLIYFQGNSAPDKSGLPSDRFSAERTGGSVSTLTIQRTQQEDSAVYLCASRVTGGGETQYFGPGTRLLVL.